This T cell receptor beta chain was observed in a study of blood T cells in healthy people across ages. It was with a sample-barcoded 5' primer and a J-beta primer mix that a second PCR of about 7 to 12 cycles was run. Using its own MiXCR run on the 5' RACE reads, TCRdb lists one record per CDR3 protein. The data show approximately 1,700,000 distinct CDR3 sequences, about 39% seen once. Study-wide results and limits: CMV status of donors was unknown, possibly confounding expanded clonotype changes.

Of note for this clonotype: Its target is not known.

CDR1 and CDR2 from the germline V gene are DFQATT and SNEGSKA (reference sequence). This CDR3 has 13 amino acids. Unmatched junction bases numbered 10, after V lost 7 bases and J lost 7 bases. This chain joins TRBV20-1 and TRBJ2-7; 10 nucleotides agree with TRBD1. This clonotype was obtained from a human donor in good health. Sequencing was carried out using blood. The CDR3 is CSVLRQGAREQYF. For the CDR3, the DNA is TGCAGTGTTTTGAGACAGGGGGCCAGAGAGCAGTACTTC.